The clone carrying this T cell receptor beta chain was counted only a few times. Amplification targeted TCR beta CDR3 regions from RNA transcripts. The HTBI primer set served for first-round RT-PCR of the TCR CDR3. One entry per CDR3 protein, called by TCRdb with MiXCR from the multiplex PCR reads. The data show a few hundred thousand distinct CDR3 sequences, 15% to 20% seen once. The sample comes from a study of T cells in Graves' hyperthyroidism and ophthalmopathy. Trimming cost V 2 bases and J 6 bases, with 9 bases left between them. Germline values: CDR1 PRHDT, CDR2 FYEKMQ (reference sequence). The CDR3 loop spans 13 amino acids. Over 9 ml of fresh peripheral blood supplied the PBMCs.

Sequenced material: blood. This chain uses TRBV13 with TRBJ2-3; D remains unclear. This receptor was identified in a woman aged 40-49 years with Graves' ophthalmopathy. The CDR3 region is CASSLRESDTQYF. Here the CDR3 DNA reads TGTGCCAGCAGCTTAAGGGAATCTGATACGCAGTATTTT.